This passage covers 15 T cell receptor beta chains from one sample sequenced in a study of post-analysis software for immune sequencing data (dated by TCRdb to 2014 to 2015). The paper as a whole reports these results and caveats: Significantly higher frequencies in patients than in controls were found for roughly 5 TRBV segments, including TRBV5-6, TRBV5-1 and TRBV20-1.

Receptors were amplified or captured by PCR. Instrument used: Illumina HiSeq 2500. To reduce PCR and sequencing biases, unique molecular identifiers were built into the TCR beta cDNA libraries. TCRdb handled the public reads itself, with Q25 trimming in fastp and clone calling in MiXCR, and kept productive beta chains. Rows with a matching CDR3 protein are joined into one entry that keeps the most common DNA and genes. The sample contains hundreds of thousands of distinct CDR3 sequences, roughly three fifths of them found a single time. The ten biggest clones cover around 11% of the sample. These receptors' targets are unknown. Sequencing input: blood. Every receptor here comes from a girl aged 2-10 years with multiple sclerosis.

This clonotype was recorded a few times. The chain joins TRBV5-5 to TRBJ2-1; perhaps TRBD2 as D (6 bases). Trimming cost V 4 bases and J 10 bases, with 24 bases left between them. The CDR3 length is 16 residues. The V gene's germline CDR1 is SGHKS and CDR2 YYEKEE (reference sequence). CDR3 nucleotide sequence: TGTGCCAGCAGCCAGAACCCAAGGGACTCTCCTAGCGAGCAGTTCTTC. Its translation is CASSQNPRDSPSEQFF.

This clonotype was seen only once. This chain joins TRBV7-2 and TRBJ1-5; 8 bases align to TRBD1. Germline V gene data show CDR1 as SGHTA and CDR2 as FQGNSA. This CDR3 spans 15 amino acids. V shed 6 bases, J shed 0 bases, and the junction held 4 bases outside the gene matches. Here the CDR3 reads CASSRTGLSNQPQHF. CDR3 sequence (DNA): TGTGCCAGCAGTCGGACAGGGCTTAGCAATCAGCCCCAGCATTTT.

The chain couples TRBV20-1 to TRBJ2-7, with D maybe TRBD2 (5 bases). CDR1 DFQATT and CDR2 SNEGSKA come from the germline V gene (reference sequence). The CDR3 is 14 residues long. The V end was cut by 7 bases, the J end by 0 bases, with 16 bases between. The CDR3 region is CSVSGGLSSYEQYF. CDR3 in DNA: TGCAGTGTAAGTGGCGGGTTGAGCTCCTACGAGCAGTACTTC.

This clonotype was detected only once. The V gene is TRBV6-2 or TRBV6-3, the J gene TRBJ2-5; D possibly corresponds to TRBD2 (6 bases). V was clipped by 5 bases and J by 7 bases, with 20 bases between them. The germline CDR1 and CDR2 sequences are MNHEY and SVGEGT. The CDR3 runs to 15 residues. The CDR3 sequence: CASSKEREVPRTQYF. The CDR3 DNA reads as TGTGCCAGCAGTAAAGAAAGGGAGGTGCCTCGGACCCAGTACTTC.

This clonotype has a handful of counts. The V and J genes are TRBV6-4 and TRBJ2-1; D is undetermined. Germline V gene data show CDR1 as MRHNA and CDR2 as SNTAGT. This CDR3 contains 15 residues. Deletions cut 3 bases from V and 2 bases from J, with 11 bases between. CDR3 region: CASSDAVGAYNEQFF. Here the CDR3 DNA reads TGTGCCAGCAGTGATGCGGTTGGGGCCTACAATGAGCAGTTCTTC.

V and J are TRBV29-1 and TRBJ2-1; 7 bases map to TRBD2. V lost 3 bases and J lost 6; bases outside the gene matches: 11. CDR1 is SQVTM, CDR2 ANQGSEA, per germline. The CDR3 is made up of 15 amino acids. CDR3 protein: CSVDDLRGGGNEQFF. The CDR3 DNA reads as TGCAGCGTTGATGATTTGAGGGGCGGGGGCAATGAGCAGTTCTTC.

The chain recombines TRBV19 with TRBJ2-7; D remains ambiguous. CDR1 is LNHDA, CDR2 SQIVND, per germline (reference sequence). V lost 0 bases, J lost 0 bases, and 6 bases lay in between. This CDR3 is 14 amino acids long. The CDR3 spells CASSIDPVSYEQYF. DNA for the CDR3: TGTGCCAGTAGTATAGATCCTGTCTCCTACGAGCAGTACTTC.

This rearrangement joins TRBV11-2 to TRBJ1-2; D call uncertain. CDR1 is SGHAT and CDR2 is FQNNGV in the germline V gene. The V and J ends lost 2 bases and 0 bases respectively, with 7 bases between them. This CDR3 region has 14 residues. Here the CDR3 reads CASSLNGANYGYTF. The CDR3 DNA reads as TGTGCCAGCAGCTTAAACGGAGCTAACTATGGCTACACCTTC.

The rearrangement uses TRBV29-1 and TRBJ2-7; 7 positions match TRBD2. Germline CDR1 reads SQVTM; CDR2 reads ANQGSEA. V gave up 6 bases and J gave up 3 bases; unmatched junction bases: 8. This CDR3 has 13 residues. CDR3 region: CSVLLREGYEQYF. The CDR3 coding sequence is TGCAGCGTACTACTGAGGGAGGGCTACGAGCAGTACTTC.

This chain's CDR3 is CSVEDRIDEQFF. The CDR3 nucleotides are TGCAGCGTTGAAGACAGGATCGATGAGCAGTTCTTC. The V call is TRBV29-1, the J call TRBJ2-1; no firm D call. The CDR3 is 12 amino acids. V shed 0 bases and J shed 8 bases, with 8 bases lying between them. CDR1 is SQVTM and CDR2 is ANQGSEA in the germline V gene.

For this clonotype: Relative to the germline gene, one junction end is altered; a read error may explain this. The chain links TRBV29-1 to TRBJ2-5, with TRBD2 matching 10 bases. The V gene's germline CDR1 is SQVTM and CDR2 ANQGSEA. The CDR3 contains 14 residues. The CDR3: CSVELAGVGETRYF. The CDR3 nucleotides read TGCAGCGTAGAGCTAGCGGGAGTGGGGGAGACCCGGTACTTC.

The gene calls are TRBV10-3 and TRBJ1-2; D gene unclear. The germline gives CDR1 ENHRY, CDR2 SYGVKD. V was trimmed by 6 bases and J by 4 bases, leaving 9 bases between them. The CDR3 totals 12 residues. The DNA for the CDR3 is TGTGCCATCAGGGCTCCTCCCTATGGCTACACCTTC. The encoded protein is CAIRAPPYGYTF.

This clonotype occurred a few times. This chain joins TRBV12-3 or TRBV12-4 and TRBJ1-1; a possible D gene is TRBD1 (5 bases). The CDR3 sequence is 15 residues long. V was clipped by 1 base and J by 3 bases, with 12 bases between them. As DNA, the CDR3 is TGTGCCAGCAGTTTAGACGGGGGGGGTGACACTGAAGCTTTCTTT. This translates into CASSLDGGGDTEAFF.

The V call is TRBV7-6, the J call TRBJ1-1; D remains ambiguous. Deletions cut 4 bases from V and 1 base from J, with 13 bases between. The CDR3 has 15 residues. In germline, CDR1 is SGHVS, CDR2 FNYEAQ. CDR3 loop: CASSSPLRGNTEAFF. CDR3 sequence (DNA): TGTGCCAGCAGCTCCCCTCTCCGGGGGAACACTGAAGCTTTCTTT.

This chain joins TRBV25-1 and TRBJ1-1, with 7 bases that match TRBD1. Per germline, CDR1 MGHDK and CDR2 SYGVNS. CDR3 length: 15 amino acids. J gave up 4 bases and V 4 bases, and 9 bases lay outside the gene matches. This CDR3 reads CASSVPTGMVTEAFF. The CDR3 nucleotides are TGTGCCAGCAGTGTCCCGACAGGGATGGTCACTGAAGCTTTCTTT. The entire variable domain, with the rest obtained from reference TRBV25-1 and TRBJ1-1, is as follows: EADIYQTPRYLVIGTGKKITLECSQTMGHDKMYWYQQDPGMELHLIHYSYGVNSTEKGDLSSESTVSRIRTEHFPLTLESARPSHTSQYLCASSVPTGMVTEAFFGQGTRLTVV.